The present T cell receptor beta chain was sequenced within a study of T cells in pancreatic ductal adenocarcinoma. Surgery without prior neoadjuvant therapy was the treatment of the selected pancreatic ductal adenocarcinoma patients. Concerning this clone itself: Its specificity is not known.

The data were produced by immunoSEQ multiplex PCR, yet TCRdb's version contains in-frame clones alone and is incomplete. This table holds under 15,000 clones, 75% to 90% found once. Study conclusions and caveats: Tumors hold more CD45RO+ effector T cells, which may bias toward lower diversity. Tumor samples had fewer productive templates and approximately 8-fold fewer unique clonotypes than blood. No significant tumor-blood clonality difference; means were about 0.1 and 0.07.

Input material: PBMCs. The sequence was collected from a human donor with pancreatic ductal adenocarcinoma.

DNA of the CDR3: TGTGCCAGCAGCGCTTCCGGGACAGGGGAAGAGACCCAGTACTTC. Translating it yields CASSASGTGEETQYF. V and J are TRBV9 and TRBJ2-5; the match to TRBD1 covers 10 bases. The germline V gene encodes CDR1 SGDLS and CDR2 YYNGEE. This CDR3 is 15 amino acids long. The V gene end was trimmed by 3 bases and the J gene end by 3 bases; junction bases not matched to a gene: 5.